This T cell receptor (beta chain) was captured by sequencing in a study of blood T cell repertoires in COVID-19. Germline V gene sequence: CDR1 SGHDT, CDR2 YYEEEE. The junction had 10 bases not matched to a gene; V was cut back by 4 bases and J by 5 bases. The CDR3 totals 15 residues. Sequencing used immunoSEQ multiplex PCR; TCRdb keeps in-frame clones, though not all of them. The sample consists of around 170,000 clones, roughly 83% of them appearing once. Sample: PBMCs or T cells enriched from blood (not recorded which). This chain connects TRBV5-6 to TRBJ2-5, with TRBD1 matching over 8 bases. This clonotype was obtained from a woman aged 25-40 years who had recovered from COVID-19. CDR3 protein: CASSIRPGGPETQYF. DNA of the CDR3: TGTGCCAGCAGCATACGGCCAGGGGGCCCGGAGACCCAGTACTTC. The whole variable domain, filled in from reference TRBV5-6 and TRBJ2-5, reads DAGVTQSPTHLIKTRGQQVTLRCSPKSGHDTVSWYQQALGQGPQFIFQYYEEEERQRGNFPDRFSGHQFPNYSSELNVNALLLGDSALYLCASSIRPGGPETQYFGPGTRLLVL.